This T cell receptor (beta chain) was recorded in a study of shared clonotypes between healthy human individuals. The germline gives CDR1 MNHEY, CDR2 SVGAGI. Trimming took 7 bases from V and 9 from J, leaving 10 bases between them. The CDR3 consists of 11 residues. CD4+ cells yielded CD45RA+ naive and CD45RA-negative memory subsets. Investigators spread the genomic DNA of each subset evenly over several immunoSEQ plates. Original methodology: ImmunoSEQ sequences covered only the junction and lacked quality scores; filtering therefore differed. Sequenced by immunoSEQ multiplex PCR; TCRdb stores in-frame clones only, minus some. V and J calls and clone size are as listed in that table; D and trimming were resolved from the DNA. The data contain about 980,000 clones, over 60% of them singletons.

The sequenced sample consisted of memory CD4+ T cells sorted from blood. Subset here: CD45RA-negative fraction. The chain is built from TRBV6-5 and TRBJ2-4; possible D gene TRBD1, 5 bases. This receptor was taken from a man aged 18 to 29 in good health. The CDR3 DNA reads as TGTGCCAGCACCAAGCAGGGCATTCAGTACTTC. It encodes CASTKQGIQYF.